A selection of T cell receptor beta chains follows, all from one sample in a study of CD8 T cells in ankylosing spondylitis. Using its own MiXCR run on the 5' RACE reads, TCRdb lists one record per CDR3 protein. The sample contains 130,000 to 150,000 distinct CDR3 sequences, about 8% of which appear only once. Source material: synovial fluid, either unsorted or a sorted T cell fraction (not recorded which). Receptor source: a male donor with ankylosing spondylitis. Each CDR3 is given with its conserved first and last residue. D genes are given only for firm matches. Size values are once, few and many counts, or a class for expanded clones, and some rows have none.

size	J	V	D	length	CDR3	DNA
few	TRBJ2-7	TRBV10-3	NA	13	CAISEVQTYEQYF	TGTGCCATCAGTGAAGTCCAAACCTACGAGCAGTACTTC
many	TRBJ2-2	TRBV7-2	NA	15	CASSRSRGSTGELFF	TGTGCCAGCAGCCGCTCACGGGGGTCCACCGGGGAGCTGTTTTTT
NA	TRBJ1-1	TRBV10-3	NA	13	CAIRRDTDTEAFF	TGTGCCATCAGAAGGGACACGGACACTGAAGCTTTCTTT
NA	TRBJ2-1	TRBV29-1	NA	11	CSVVTGDEQFF	TGCAGCGTGGTCACCGGGGATGAGCAGTTCTTC
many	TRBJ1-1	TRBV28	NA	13	CASEDQGDTEAFF	TGTGCCAGCGAGGATCAGGGCGACACTGAAGCTTTCTTT
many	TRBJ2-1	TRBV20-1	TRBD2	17	CSALTPTSGRADNEQFF	TGCAGTGCTCTTACCCCGACTAGCGGGAGGGCCGACAATGAGCAGTTCTTC
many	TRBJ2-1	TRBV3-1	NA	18	CASRSTGGLGNRGNEQFF	TGTGCCAGCAGGAGTACGGGAGGCCTCGGGAACAGGGGCAATGAGCAGTTCTTC
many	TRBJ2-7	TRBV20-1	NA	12	CSASSRAHEQYF	TGCAGTGCTAGCTCCAGGGCCCACGAGCAGTACTTC
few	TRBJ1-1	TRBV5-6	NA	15	CASSPPVALNTEAFF	TGTGCCAGCAGCCCTCCCGTTGCCTTGAACACTGAAGCTTTCTTT
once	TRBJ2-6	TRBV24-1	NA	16	CATSDPPSSGANVLTF	TGTGCCACCAGTGACCCGCCAAGCTCTGGGGCCAACGTCCTGACTTTC
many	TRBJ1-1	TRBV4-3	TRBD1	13	CASSLDRAGEAFF	TGCGCCAGCAGCCTAGACAGGGCTGGTGAAGCTTTCTTT
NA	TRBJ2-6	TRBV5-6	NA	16	CASSYRTTSGANVLTF	TGTGCCAGCAGCTATCGGACAACCTCTGGGGCCAACGTCCTGACTTTC
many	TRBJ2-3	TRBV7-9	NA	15	CASSLGAEKTDTQYF	TGTGCCAGCAGCTTAGGGGCGGAGAAGACAGATACGCAGTATTTT
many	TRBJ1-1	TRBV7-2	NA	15	CASSPVGRRVAEAFF	TGTGCCAGCAGCCCAGTGGGCCGTCGAGTGGCTGAAGCTTTCTTT
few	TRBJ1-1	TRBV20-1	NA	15	CSARGSAGAITEAFF	TGCAGTGCTAGAGGGTCGGCGGGGGCGATTACTGAAGCTTTCTTT
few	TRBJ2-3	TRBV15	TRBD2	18	CATSRGTSGRAGADTQYF	TGTGCCACCAGCCGCGGGACTAGCGGGAGGGCCGGAGCAGATACGCAGTATTTT
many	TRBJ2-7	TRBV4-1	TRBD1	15	CASSQEGRDSYEQYF	TGCGCCAGCAGCCAAGAGGGACGGGACAGCTACGAGCAGTACTTC
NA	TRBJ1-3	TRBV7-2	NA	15	CASSSGITSGNTIYF	TGTGCCAGCAGCTCCGGGATCACCTCTGGAAACACCATATATTTT
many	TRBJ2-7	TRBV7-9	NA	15	CASRPFGALSYEQYF	TGTGCCAGCCGTCCTTTTGGGGCCCTGTCCTACGAGCAGTACTTC
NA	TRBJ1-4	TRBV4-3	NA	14	CASSHLRDGEKLFF	TGCGCCAGCAGCCACCTCCGGGACGGAGAAAAACTGTTTTTT
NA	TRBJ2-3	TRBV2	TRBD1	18	CTSSPADRGPPFTDTQYF	TGTACCAGCAGTCCCGCCGACAGGGGACCACCCTTCACAGATACGCAGTATTTT
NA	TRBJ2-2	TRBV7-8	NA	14	CASSGYQQGGELFF	TGTGCCAGCAGCGGCTACCAGCAGGGCGGGGAGCTGTTTTTT
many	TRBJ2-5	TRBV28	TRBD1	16	CASSPFRTGGGETQYF	TGTGCCAGCAGTCCCTTCAGGACAGGGGGGGGAGAGACCCAGTACTTC
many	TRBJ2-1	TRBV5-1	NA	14	CASSLTTADNEQFF	TGCGCCAGCAGCTTGACCACCGCTGACAATGAGCAGTTCTTC